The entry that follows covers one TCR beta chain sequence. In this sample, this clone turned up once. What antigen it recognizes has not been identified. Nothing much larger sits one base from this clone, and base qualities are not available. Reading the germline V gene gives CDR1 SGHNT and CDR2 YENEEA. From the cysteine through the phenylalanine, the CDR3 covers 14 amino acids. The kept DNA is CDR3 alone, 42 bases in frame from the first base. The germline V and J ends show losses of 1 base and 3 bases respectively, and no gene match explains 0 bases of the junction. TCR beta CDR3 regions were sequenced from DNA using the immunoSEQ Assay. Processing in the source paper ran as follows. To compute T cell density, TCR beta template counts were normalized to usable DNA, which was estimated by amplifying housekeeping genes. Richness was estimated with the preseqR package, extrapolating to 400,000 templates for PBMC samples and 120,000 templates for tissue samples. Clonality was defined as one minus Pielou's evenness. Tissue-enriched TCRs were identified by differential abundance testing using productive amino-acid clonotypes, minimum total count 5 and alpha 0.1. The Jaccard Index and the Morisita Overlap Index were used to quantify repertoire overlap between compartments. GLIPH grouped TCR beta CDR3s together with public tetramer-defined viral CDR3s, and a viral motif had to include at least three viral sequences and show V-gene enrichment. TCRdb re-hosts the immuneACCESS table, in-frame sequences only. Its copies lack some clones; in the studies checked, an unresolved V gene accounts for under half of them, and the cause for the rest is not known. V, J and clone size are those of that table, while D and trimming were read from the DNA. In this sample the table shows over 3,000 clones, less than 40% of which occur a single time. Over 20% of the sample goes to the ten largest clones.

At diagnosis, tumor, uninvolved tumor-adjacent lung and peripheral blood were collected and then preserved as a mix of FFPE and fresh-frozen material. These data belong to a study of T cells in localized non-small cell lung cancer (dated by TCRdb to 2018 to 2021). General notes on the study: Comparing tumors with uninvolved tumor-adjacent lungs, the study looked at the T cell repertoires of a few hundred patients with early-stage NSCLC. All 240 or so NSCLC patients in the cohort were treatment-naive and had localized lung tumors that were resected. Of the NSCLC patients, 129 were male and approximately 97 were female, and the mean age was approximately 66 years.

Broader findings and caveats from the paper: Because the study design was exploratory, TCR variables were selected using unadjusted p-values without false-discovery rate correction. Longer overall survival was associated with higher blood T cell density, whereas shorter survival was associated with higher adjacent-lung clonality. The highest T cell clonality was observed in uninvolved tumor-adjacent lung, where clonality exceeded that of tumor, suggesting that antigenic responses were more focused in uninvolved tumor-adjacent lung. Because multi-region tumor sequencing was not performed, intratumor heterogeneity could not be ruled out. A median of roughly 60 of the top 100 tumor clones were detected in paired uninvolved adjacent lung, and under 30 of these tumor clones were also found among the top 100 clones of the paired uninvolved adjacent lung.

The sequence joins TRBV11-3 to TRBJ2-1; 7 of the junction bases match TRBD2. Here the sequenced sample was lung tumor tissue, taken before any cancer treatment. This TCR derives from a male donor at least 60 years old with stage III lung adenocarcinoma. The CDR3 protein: CASSLGGGYNEQFF. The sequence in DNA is TGTGCCAGCAGCTTAGGGGGGGGCTACAATGAGCAGTTCTTC.